A single sample is the source of the 21 T cell receptor beta chains below, sequenced in a study of beta chain features in type 1 diabetes. Study-level results: Among all four CD4+ subsets, Type 1 diabetes patients had TCRB CDR3s that were moderately but significantly shorter.

Antigen specificity for these receptors is unknown. Investigators reverse transcribed all isolated RNA, so they sequenced expressed TCRB transcripts. Sequencing used immunoSEQ multiplex PCR; TCRdb keeps in-frame clones, though not all of them. The sample has 250,000 to 300,000 clones; approximately 15% are singletons. The sequencing sample was made of naive CD4+ T cells from blood. These receptors came from a man younger than 45 with type 1 diabetes.

This chain links TRBV27 with TRBJ1-2; D possibly corresponds to TRBD1 (5 bases). The CDR3 runs to 19 residues. CDR1 is MNHEY, CDR2 SMNVEV, per germline (reference sequence). V lost 7 bases, J lost 7 bases, and 34 bases lay in between. The CDR3 bases are TGTGCCAGCATTTCCCTTAGGGCCCAGGGACTTGGGCTCGGGGGTGGCTACACCTTC. Protein sequence: CASISLRAQGLGLGGGYTF.

This clone was recorded a few times. The V and J genes are TRBV7-8 and TRBJ2-3; D perhaps matches TRBD1 (5 bases). Trimming removed 4 bases at V and 1 base at J, with 9 bases between. The CDR3 totals 14 residues. CDR1 and CDR2 (germline): SGHVS, FQNEAQ. The CDR3 sequence: CASSSTEGTDTQYF. The CDR3 nucleotides are TGTGCCAGCAGCTCGACAGAGGGCACAGATACGCAGTATTTT.

The table lists this clone with a few counts. The V gene is TRBV9, the J gene TRBJ1-2; D is possibly TRBD1 (6 bases). Between the trimmed V and J ends, which lost 5 bases and 10 bases, there was a span of 15 bases. CDR3 length: 12 amino acids. The germline CDR1 and CDR2 sequences are SGDLS and YYNGEE. The CDR3 DNA sequence: TGTGCCAGCAGAGAAACAGGGAGTAACTACACCTTC. It specifies CASRETGSNYTF.

This sequence joins TRBV18 and TRBJ1-1; tentative D call: TRBD1 (5 bases). The CDR3 is made up of 13 amino acids. Germline CDR1 reads KGHSH; CDR2 reads LQKENI. Trimming left V 7 bases short and J 4 bases short, with 13 bases between. This CDR3 reads CASYGGGGTEAFF. In DNA form, the CDR3 reads TGTGCCAGCTACGGGGGAGGAGGCACTGAAGCTTTCTTT.

The table lists this clone with a few counts. This chain connects TRBV7-9 to TRBJ1-3; D ambiguous. CDR3 length equals 15 residues. Germline loops: CDR1 SEHNR, CDR2 FQNEAQ (reference sequence). V lost 1 base and J lost 0, with 7 bases in between. CDR3 nucleotides: TGTGCCAGCAGCTTAGGGGCAGCCTCTGGAAACACCATATATTTT. It is translated as CASSLGAASGNTIYF. Looking up the rest from reference TRBV7-9 and TRBJ1-3 gives the full variable domain: DTGVSQNPRHKITKRGQNVTFRCDPISEHNRLYWYRQTLGQGPEFLTYFQNEAQLEKSRLLSDRFSAERPKGSFSTLEIQRTEQGDSAMYLCASSLGAASGNTIYFGEGSWLTVV.

This chain uses TRBV11-2 with TRBJ2-7; a possible D gene is TRBD2 (6 bases). With 0 bases removed from V and 3 bases from J, the gap between germline ends came to 12 bases. The CDR3 has 15 amino acids. The germline CDR1 and CDR2 sequences are SGHAT and FQNNGV. The chain's CDR3 is CASSLDQRVGYEQYF. Here the CDR3 DNA reads TGTGCCAGCAGCTTAGATCAGCGGGTGGGCTACGAGCAGTACTTC. The complete variable domain, with remaining parts taken from reference TRBV11-2 and TRBJ2-7, reads EAGVAQSPRYKIIEKRQSVAFWCNPISGHATLYWYQQILGQGPKLLIQFQNNGVVDDSQLPKDRFSAERLKGVDSTLKIQPAKLEDSAVYLCASSLDQRVGYEQYFGPGTRLTVT.

A few counts support this clone. In DNA form, the CDR3 reads TGTGCCAGCAGCCGACAGGGATTGAACACTGAAGCTTTCTTT. Translating it yields CASSRQGLNTEAFF. The chain joins TRBV7-9 to TRBJ1-1; 7 bases fit TRBD1. V dropped 5 bases and J dropped 0; count of bases not matched to a gene: 3. The CDR3 extends over 14 amino acids. The germline CDR1 and CDR2 sequences are SEHNR and FQNEAQ (reference sequence).

This clone was recorded many times. The V call is TRBV28, the J call TRBJ1-1; tentative D call: TRBD1 (5 bases). Trimming shortened V by 4 bases and J by 7 bases, and 10 bases separated the two germline ends. Per the germline V gene, CDR1 is MDHEN and CDR2 is SYDVKM. This CDR3 contains 12 residues. The DNA for the CDR3 is TGTGCCAGCAGTTCCCAGACAGTTGAAGCTTTCTTT. This sequence encodes CASSSQTVEAFF.

This sequence joins TRBV30 and TRBJ2-3, with 12 bases aligning to TRBD2. Germline-derived CDR1 and CDR2 are GTSNPN and SVGIG (reference sequence). V shed 0 bases, J shed 2 bases, and the junction held 3 bases outside the gene matches. There are 16 residues in the CDR3. CDR3 in amino acids: CAWSVGLAGSTDTQYF. The CDR3, as DNA: TGTGCCTGGAGTGTCGGACTAGCGGGATCCACAGATACGCAGTATTTT.

The genes are TRBV14 and TRBJ1-2; possibly TRBD1 for D (6 bases). CDR3 size: 15 residues. CDR1 and CDR2 (germline): SGHDN, FVKESK. V was pared by 0 bases and J by 4 bases, with 12 bases between. CDR3 loop: CASSQEKDSLYGYTF. The CDR3 DNA reads TGTGCCAGCAGCCAAGAAAAGGACAGCCTCTATGGCTACACCTTC.

This clone was observed a single time. This chain connects TRBV15 to TRBJ2-7, with D possibly TRBD2 on 6 matching bases. Germline V gives CDR1 LNHNV, CDR2 YYDKDF (reference sequence). This CDR3 has 15 residues. Trimming left V 3 bases short and J 0 bases short, with 12 bases between. DNA of the CDR3: TGTGCCACCAGCAGGTCGGACTATACCTCCTACGAGCAGTACTTC. Translation gives CATSRSDYTSYEQYF.

The gene calls are TRBV30 and TRBJ2-2, with 7 bases aligning to TRBD2. Germline-derived CDR1 and CDR2 are GTSNPN and SVGIG (reference sequence). V gave up 5 bases and J gave up 6 bases; unmatched junction bases: 6. This CDR3 region has 13 residues. For the CDR3, the DNA is TGTGCCTGGGGGAGGGCCGTTGCCGGGGAGCTGTTTTTT. Encoded protein: CAWGRAVAGELFF.

This rearrangement joins TRBV19 to TRBJ2-5; 9 bases line up with TRBD2. The V gene's germline CDR1 is LNHDA and CDR2 SQIVND (reference sequence). The CDR3 is 16 residues long. V gave up 6 bases and J gave up 5 bases; unmatched junction bases: 13. The CDR3 is CASRALLAGRGETQYF. The CDR3 DNA sequence: TGTGCCAGTAGGGCGCTTCTAGCGGGACGCGGTGAGACCCAGTACTTC.

There are many counts of this clone. The rearrangement uses TRBV14 and TRBJ2-5, with no clear D. In germline, CDR1 is SGHDN, CDR2 FVKESK. Trimming removed 1 base at V and 5 bases at J, with 8 bases between. This CDR3 contains 13 residues. CDR3 protein: CASSQGPRETQYF. In DNA, the CDR3 is TGTGCCAGCAGCCAAGGTCCGAGGGAGACCCAGTACTTC.

This clone came up a few times. The chain uses TRBV7-9 and TRBJ1-5, with D possibly TRBD1 on 6 matching bases. Per the germline V gene, CDR1 is SEHNR and CDR2 is FQNEAQ (reference sequence). The CDR3 runs to 14 residues. Trimming took off 5 bases at V and 3 bases at J, with 11 bases between the two ends. The CDR3 spells CASSADSVNQPQHF. Written as DNA, the CDR3 is TGTGCCAGCAGCGCGGACAGTGTCAATCAGCCCCAGCATTTT.

The chain couples TRBV7-2 to TRBJ2-5, with D possibly TRBD1 on 5 matching bases. Germline V gene data show CDR1 as SGHTA and CDR2 as FQGNSA. V dropped 6 bases and J dropped 0 bases, with 11 bases sitting between them. The CDR3 has 14 amino acids. CDR3 residues: CASRPTEHQETQYF. As DNA, the CDR3 is TGTGCCAGCAGGCCGACAGAACACCAAGAGACCCAGTACTTC.

V is TRBV9 and J is TRBJ2-7; TRBD1 aligns across 10 bases. Trimming removed 2 bases from V and 6 bases from J; junction bases left unmatched: 5. This CDR3 contains 14 residues. Looked up from germline, CDR1 is SGDLS and CDR2 is YYNGEE. In DNA form, the CDR3 reads TGTGCCAGCAGCGTCCGGGACAGGGGTGGCGAGCAGTACTTC. This encodes CASSVRDRGGEQYF.

This chain connects TRBV18 to TRBJ2-1; 10 bases are shared with TRBD2. In germline, CDR1 is KGHSH, CDR2 LQKENI. V gave up 2 bases and J gave up 9 bases; unmatched junction bases: 4. This CDR3 is 14 amino acids long. CDR3 residues: CASSPEREGVEQFF. The CDR3 nucleotides are TGTGCCAGCTCACCAGAGCGGGAGGGGGTTGAGCAGTTCTTC.

V is TRBV10-3 and J is TRBJ1-1, with 9 positions matching TRBD1. Trimming removed 0 bases from V and 4 bases from J; junction bases left unmatched: 15. There are 19 residues in the CDR3. Germline loops: CDR1 ENHRY, CDR2 SYGVKD. The CDR3 is CAISESTTGGGFVSTEAFF. The CDR3 region has the DNA TGTGCCATCAGTGAGTCCACGACAGGGGGAGGTTTTGTTAGCACTGAAGCTTTCTTT.

A few counts support this clone. The chain joins TRBV29-1 to TRBJ2-7, with 11 positions matching TRBD2. CDR1 and CDR2 (germline): SQVTM, ANQGSEA. With 7 bases clipped from V and 1 base from J, the junction kept 9 bases outside the gene matches. This CDR3 is 15 amino acids long. The CDR3 nucleotides are TGCAGCGCTAGTCTCGGGACTAGCGGTTCCTACGAGCAGTACTTC. This codes for CSASLGTSGSYEQYF.

The gene calls are TRBV18 and TRBJ2-3; D is ambiguous. Germline loops: CDR1 KGHSH, CDR2 LQKENI. V was pared by 4 bases and J by 2 bases, with 7 bases between. The CDR3 has 13 residues. This chain's CDR3 is CASSLPLTDTQYF. CDR3 nucleotides: TGTGCCAGCTCACTTCCTCTCACAGATACGCAGTATTTT. The full variable domain, in which reference TRBV18 and TRBJ2-3 provide the parts outside the CDR3, is NAGVMQNPRHLVRRRGQEARLRCSPMKGHSHVYWYRQLPEEGLKFMVYLQKENIIDESGMPKERFSAEFPKEGPSILRIQQVVRGDSAAYFCASSLPLTDTQYFGPGTRLTVL.